Following are 22 T cell receptor beta chains from one sample sequenced in a study of blood T cell repertoires in COVID-19. Sequenced by immunoSEQ multiplex PCR; TCRdb stores in-frame clones only, minus some. The table records about 61,000 clones, 85% of them present only once. Sequencing used peripheral blood. The receptors come from a man in his sixties or seventies with acute or convalescent COVID-19.

This chain uses TRBV3-1 (or the pseudogene TRBV3-2) with TRBJ1-1, with D uncertain. Trimming cost V 1 base and J 6 bases, with 15 bases left between them. This CDR3 has 15 amino acids. Germline CDR1 and CDR2: LGHDT and YNNKEL (reference sequence). CDR3 residues: CASSQALGVAAEAFF. The CDR3 bases are TGTGCCAGCAGCCAAGCCCTCGGGGTCGCGGCTGAAGCTTTCTTT.

Concerning this clone: The junction and the germline gene differ at one end; a read error may be behind it. The chain recombines TRBV7-7 with TRBJ2-5; 9 bases are a match to TRBD2. The CDR3 runs to 15 residues. Germline V gene data show CDR1 as SSHAT and CDR2 as FNYEAQ (reference sequence). CDR3 coding DNA: TGTGCTAGCAGCTTAGGGGCGGGGGGGCAAGAGACCCAGTACTTC. Its translation is CASSLGAGGQETQYF.

The CDR3 protein is CASSESGEGPQHF. The CDR3 nucleotides are TGTGCCAGCAGTGAGTCAGGGGAGGGGCCCCAGCATTTT. V gene TRBV6-1 combines with J gene TRBJ1-5; a weak D match, TRBD1 (6 bases). Germline V CDR1 and CDR2: MNHNS, SASEGT. Trimming took 3 bases from V and 9 from J, leaving 12 bases between them. CDR3 length: 13 residues.

This clone appeared once. V gene TRBV29-1 combines with J gene TRBJ1-2, with TRBD1 identical over 7 bases. The CDR3 has 12 residues. CDR1 is SQVTM and CDR2 is ANQGSEA in the germline V gene. Trimming removed 1 base from V and 8 bases from J; junction bases left unmatched: 4. The CDR3 DNA is TGCAGCGTTGAAGTGACAGGGCACGGCTACACCTTC. Protein: CSVEVTGHGYTF.

The chain combines TRBV3-1 (or the pseudogene TRBV3-2) with TRBJ2-5; 8 nucleotides align to TRBD1. The CDR3 is 14 residues long. V shed 5 bases and J 7 bases; nucleotides not matched to a gene: 9. Germline CDR1 reads LGHDT; CDR2 reads YNNKEL (reference sequence). CDR3 sequence reads: CASSDRGRGGTQYF. As DNA, the CDR3 is TGTGCCAGCAGCGACAGGGGACGGGGTGGGACCCAGTACTTC.

The V and J genes are TRBV4-2 and TRBJ2-2; D call uncertain. Trimming cost V 4 bases and J 1 base, with 7 bases left between them. CDR1 and CDR2 from the germline V gene are LGHNA and YNFKEQ. The length of the CDR3 is 14 residues. The CDR3 nucleotides read TGTGCCAGCAGCCTAGACTTGAACACCGGGGAGCTGTTTTTT. Its translation: CASSLDLNTGELFF.

J is TRBJ2-3 and V is TRBV4-1; 14 nucleotides align to TRBD2. Germline V CDR1 and CDR2: MGHRA, YSYEKL. This CDR3 is 20 amino acids long. V shed 1 base, J shed 1 base, and the junction held 10 bases outside the gene matches. The CDR3 region has the DNA TGCGCCAGCAGCCAAGCCTTGACTAGCGGGGGGGCCCTGGGCACAGATACGCAGTATTTT. Translation: CASSQALTSGGALGTDTQYF.

This clone was detected a few times. The chain couples TRBV27 to TRBJ1-1; tentative D call: TRBD1 (6 bases). The CDR3 spans 17 residues. V lost 1 base and J lost 1, with 16 bases in between. Germline values: CDR1 MNHEY, CDR2 SMNVEV (reference sequence). CDR3 sequence (DNA): TGTGCCAGCAGTTTATTGGGTACAGGGTCGGGGAACACTGAAGCTTTCTTT. Amino acid sequence: CASSLLGTGSGNTEAFF.

The rearrangement joins TRBV20-1 to TRBJ2-3; D possibly corresponds to TRBD1 (6 bases). Germline CDR1 is DFQATT and CDR2 is SNEGSKA (reference sequence). The CDR3 totals 11 residues. V gave up 5 bases and J gave up 6 bases, with 9 bases separating them. The CDR3 reads CSAPGEDTQYF. The CDR3 DNA sequence: TGCAGTGCTCCAGGGGAGGATACGCAGTATTTT.

The chain has TRBV7-6 and TRBJ2-2; D not certain. Per the germline V gene, CDR1 is SGHVS and CDR2 is FNYEAQ. V was pared by 7 bases and J by 3 bases, with 12 bases between. The CDR3 is made up of 14 amino acids. CDR3 protein: CASTLTADTGELFF. In nucleotides, the CDR3 is TGTGCCAGCACCCTTACCGCAGACACCGGGGAGCTGTTTTTT. Filled out from reference TRBV7-6 and TRBJ2-2, the complete variable domain reads GAGVSQSPRYKVTKRGQDVALRCDPISGHVSLYWYRQALGQGPEFLTYFNYEAQQDKSGLPNDRFSAERPEGSISTLTIQRTEQRDSAMYRCASTLTADTGELFFGEGSRLTVL.

This clone is a singleton in its sample. This rearrangement joins TRBV4-2 to TRBJ2-7, with 10 bases fitting TRBD2. Losses at the gene ends were 0 bases for V and 5 bases for J; bases not matched to a gene: 10. CDR1 LGHNA and CDR2 YNFKEQ come from the germline V gene. The CDR3 sequence is 17 residues long. In DNA, the CDR3 is TGTGCCAGCAGCCAAGATCTGGAAGCGGGGGGGCCCGACGAGCAGTACTTC. Encoded protein: CASSQDLEAGGPDEQYF.

The CDR3 sequence: CASNSGQLYGYTF. CDR3 DNA: TGTGCCAGCAATTCGGGACAGCTCTATGGCTACACCTTC. The chain carries TRBV6-5 and TRBJ1-2, with 7 bases fitting TRBD1. Germline CDR1 MNHEY, CDR2 SVGAGI. The V and J ends lost 7 bases and 4 bases, in that order; junction bases with no gene match: 6. This CDR3 is 13 amino acids long.

This sequence joins TRBV19 and TRBJ1-4; D is unresolved. The CDR3 consists of 15 residues. V was pared by 9 bases and J by 5 bases, with 19 bases between. The germline V gene encodes CDR1 LNHDA and CDR2 SQIVND (reference sequence). The CDR3 region is CASQAGSFANEKLFF. The CDR3 nucleotides are TGTGCCAGCCAGGCGGGGAGTTTCGCGAATGAAAAACTGTTTTTT.

The V call is TRBV3-1 (or the pseudogene TRBV3-2), the J call TRBJ1-1; D not resolved. The CDR3 has 12 amino acids. Deletions cut 3 bases from V and 1 base from J, with 3 bases between. The germline CDR1 and CDR2 sequences are LGHDT and YNNKEL (reference sequence). CDR3 in DNA: TGTGCCAGCAGCCACGGGAACACTGAAGCTTTCTTT. It translates to CASSHGNTEAFF.

This clone occurred a few times. The CDR3 loop is CASSLHLGSDGYTF. The CDR3 DNA sequence: TGCGCCAGCAGCCTGCATTTAGGGAGTGATGGCTACACCTTC. V gene TRBV4-1 combines with J gene TRBJ1-2; D gene unclear. The length of the CDR3 is 14 residues. CDR1 is MGHRA and CDR2 is YSYEKL in the germline V gene. V was cut by 4 bases and J by 6 bases, with 15 bases left in between.

The chain is built from TRBV7-9 and TRBJ2-1; D is perhaps TRBD1 (5 bases). V was clipped by 1 base and J by 4 bases, with 5 bases between them. This CDR3 is 13 amino acids long. The germline CDR1 and CDR2 sequences are SEHNR and FQNEAQ (reference sequence). DNA for the CDR3: TGTGCCAGCAGCTTAGGACAGTACAATGAGCAGTTCTTC. Amino acids: CASSLGQYNEQFF.

The genes are TRBV6-5 and TRBJ1-2, with 9 nucleotides matching TRBD1. The CDR3 contains 15 residues. V trimming: 7 bases; J trimming: 6 bases; junction bases outside the gene matches: 12. The germline V gene encodes CDR1 MNHEY and CDR2 SVGAGI. DNA of the CDR3: TGTGCCAGCATCTCCCCGGGACAGGGAGATAATGGCTACACCTTC. It yields the protein CASISPGQGDNGYTF.

This chain links TRBV2 with TRBJ2-2; 10 bases map to TRBD1. CDR1 and CDR2 from the germline V gene are SNHLY and FYNNEI. V lost 9 bases and J lost 6; bases outside the gene matches: 10. CDR3 length equals 15 residues. Written as DNA, the CDR3 is TGTGCCAGTAATCCCCGGACAGGGGGTCCCGGGGAGCTGTTTTTT. Its translation: CASNPRTGGPGELFF. Drawing the rest from reference TRBV2 and TRBJ2-2, the complete variable domain is EPEVTQTPSHQVTQMGQEVILRCVPISNHLYFYWYRQILGQKVEFLVSFYNNEISEKSEIFDDQFSVERPDGSNFTLKIRSTKLEDSAMYFCASNPRTGGPGELFFGEGSRLTVL.

This clone has just one count. V usage is TRBV5-1 and J usage is TRBJ2-5; D possibly corresponds to TRBD1 (6 bases). Trimming took 1 base from V and 2 from J, leaving 12 bases between them. The germline CDR1 and CDR2 sequences are SGHRS and YFSETQ. The CDR3 runs to 15 residues. The CDR3 is CASSLTGTQQETQYF. In DNA form, the CDR3 reads TGCGCCAGCAGCTTGACCGGGACACAGCAAGAGACCCAGTACTTC.

This chain connects TRBV7-9 to TRBJ2-5; D uncertain. Trimming shortened V by 1 base and J by 5 bases, and 8 bases separated the two germline ends. There are 13 residues in the CDR3. Germline CDR1 SEHNR, CDR2 FQNEAQ (reference sequence). In DNA, the CDR3 is TGTGCCAGCAGCTTAGGCGGAGAGGAGACCCAGTACTTC. This codes for CASSLGGEETQYF.

The gene calls are TRBV6-1 and TRBJ2-5, with 8 positions matching TRBD2. V shed 1 base, J shed 8 bases, and the junction held 9 bases outside the gene matches. CDR1 MNHNS and CDR2 SASEGT come from the germline V gene. This CDR3 has 15 residues. The CDR3 is CASSEDAGGTGTQYF. DNA for the CDR3: TGTGCCAGCAGTGAAGACGCGGGGGGTACAGGAACCCAGTACTTC.

The chain recombines TRBV5-1 with TRBJ1-3; no firm D call. Trimming shortened V by 4 bases and J by 0 bases, and 14 bases separated the two germline ends. The germline CDR1 and CDR2 sequences are SGHRS and YFSETQ. This CDR3 has 16 residues. The CDR3 protein is CASSVLPQSSGNTIYF. The CDR3 nucleotides are TGCGCCAGCAGCGTCTTACCTCAGTCCTCTGGAAACACCATATATTTT.